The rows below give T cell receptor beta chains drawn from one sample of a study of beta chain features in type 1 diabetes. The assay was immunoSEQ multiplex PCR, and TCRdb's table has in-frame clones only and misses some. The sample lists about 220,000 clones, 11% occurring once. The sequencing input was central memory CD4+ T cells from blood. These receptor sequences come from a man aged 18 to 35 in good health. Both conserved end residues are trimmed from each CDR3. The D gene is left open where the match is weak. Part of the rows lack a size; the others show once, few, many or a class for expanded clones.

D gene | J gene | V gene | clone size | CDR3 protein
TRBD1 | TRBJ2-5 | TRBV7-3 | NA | ASSLTGQSETQY
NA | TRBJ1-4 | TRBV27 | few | ASSADPEREKLF
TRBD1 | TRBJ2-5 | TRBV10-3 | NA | AISEPPGQSGETQY
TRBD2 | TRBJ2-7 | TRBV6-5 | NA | ASSPTAGRYEQY
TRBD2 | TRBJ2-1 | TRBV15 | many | ATSRDLASGRDGEQF
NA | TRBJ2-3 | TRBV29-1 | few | SVVSGLSTDTQY
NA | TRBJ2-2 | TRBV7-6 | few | ASSRRTENTGELF
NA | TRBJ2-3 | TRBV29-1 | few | SVGPLLADTQY
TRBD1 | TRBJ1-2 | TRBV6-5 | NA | ASRPTGASNYGYT
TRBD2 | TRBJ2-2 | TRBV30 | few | AWKGLAGKVDGELF
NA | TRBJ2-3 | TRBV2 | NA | ASMLDTDTQY
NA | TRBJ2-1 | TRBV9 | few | ASSVDFYNEQF
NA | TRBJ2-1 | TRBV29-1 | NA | SVPRGSSYNEQF
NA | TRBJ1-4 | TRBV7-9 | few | ASSPANSAEKLF
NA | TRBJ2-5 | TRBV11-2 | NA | ASSLGTAQETQY
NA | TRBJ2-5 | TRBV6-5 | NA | ASSEVPGLKTQY